A selection of T cell receptor beta chains follows, all from one sample in a study of PD-1 blockade in classical Hodgkin lymphoma. Profiling relied on immunoSEQ multiplex PCR, and the TCRdb table lists in-frame clones only, not all of them. The sample includes some 90,000 clones, around 80% of them seen just once. The specimen was peripheral blood mononuclear cells (PBMCs), collected before the fourth cycle of nivolumab. The origin of the receptors is a human donor with classical Hodgkin lymphoma. The CDR3 runs from the conserved cysteine through the conserved F or W. A D gene is named only where the DNA matches it firmly. Where a row states a size, it is once, few, many or the class of an expanded clone; other rows omit it.

>.|.|TRBV27|TRBJ2-5
CASRWGETQYF
TGTGCCAGCAGGTGGGGGGAGACCCAGTACTTC
>.|few|TRBV10-1|TRBJ2-2
CASRDSTGELFF
TGCGCCAGCAGGGACTCCACCGGGGAGCTGTTTTTT
>TRBD2|.|TRBV11-3|TRBJ2-1
CASSHGGNEQFF
TGTGCCAGCAGCCACGGGGGGAATGAGCAGTTCTTC
>.|.|TRBV5-8|TRBJ2-5
CASSFEKETQYF
TGTGCCAGCAGCTTCGAGAAAGAGACCCAGTACTTC
>.|.|TRBV11-2|TRBJ1-5
CASSLVAGGSQHF
TGTGCCAGCAGCTTAGTGGCAGGCGGGTCCCAGCATTTT
>.|once|TRBV9|TRBJ1-1
CASSVDQGSEAFF
TGTGCCAGCAGCGTAGATCAAGGGTCTGAAGCTTTCTTT
>TRBD1|once|TRBV19|TRBJ1-2
CASSLRQGFEFGYGYTF
TGTGCCAGTAGCCTCAGACAGGGTTTTGAATTCGGGTATGGCTACACCTTC
>TRBD1|few|TRBV29-1|TRBJ2-7
CSARQGMGEQYF
TGCAGCGCGAGACAGGGTATGGGCGAGCAGTACTTC
>.|once|TRBV7-9|TRBJ1-1
CASSLEGTLTEAFF
TGTGCCAGCAGCTTAGAAGGGACCCTCACTGAAGCTTTCTTT
>.|.|TRBV6-5|TRBJ2-7
CASSYGAGTYEQYF
TGTGCCAGCAGTTACGGTGCAGGGACCTACGAGCAGTACTTC
>.|.|TRBV7-2|TRBJ1-5
CASSLDSGNQPQHF
TGTGCCAGCAGCTTAGACAGCGGGAATCAGCCCCAGCATTTT
>.|.|TRBV19|TRBJ1-3
CASTTTISGNTIYF
TGTGCCAGTACCACCACAATCTCTGGAAACACCATATATTTT
>.|.|TRBV10-3|TRBJ1-1
CAISGRVGTEAFF
TGTGCCATCAGTGGGAGGGTTGGGACTGAAGCTTTCTTT
>TRBD2|.|TRBV4-2|TRBJ2-7
CASSQGLTSDYYEQYF
TGTGCCAGCAGCCAAGGCCTCACTAGCGACTACTACGAGCAGTACTTC
>.|.|TRBV7-9|TRBJ2-7
CASSPNGRSYEQYF
TGTGCCAGCAGTCCAAACGGGAGATCCTACGAGCAGTACTTC
>TRBD2|.|TRBV15|TRBJ2-1
CATSRITGTSGRAYNEQFF
TGTGCCACCAGCAGGATCACCGGGACTAGCGGGAGGGCCTACAATGAGCAGTTCTTC
>.|few|TRBV6-1|TRBJ1-5
CASSEGTVQPQHF
TGTGCCAGCAGTGAAGGGACAGTCCAGCCCCAGCATTTT
>.|.|TRBV10-3|TRBJ1-5
CAISESGQPQHF
TGTGCCATCAGTGAGTCCGGTCAGCCCCAGCATTTT
>TRBD2|.|TRBV7-9|TRBJ2-2
CASSRLAGGRSGELFF
TGTGCCAGCAGCCGGTTAGCGGGAGGACGTTCCGGGGAGCTGTTTTTT
>.|once|TRBV5-1|TRBJ2-1
CASSPNVLDNEQFF
TGCGCCAGCAGCCCGAACGTACTCGACAATGAGCAGTTCTTC
>.|.|TRBV6-5|TRBJ1-2
CASSNPVGGYTF
TGTGCCAGCAGCAACCCGGTGGGTGGCTACACCTTC
>.|.|TRBV5-1|TRBJ1-5
CASSPDGNQPQHF
TGCGCCAGCAGCCCGGACGGCAATCAGCCCCAGCATTTT
>.|.|TRBV15|TRBJ2-2
CATSERSNTGELFF
TGTGCCACCTCCGAGCGCTCGAACACCGGGGAGCTGTTTTTT
>TRBD1|.|TRBV5-6|TRBJ1-1
CASSRDRVDTEAFF
TGTGCCAGCAGCCGGGACAGGGTGGACACTGAAGCTTTCTTT
>.|.|TRBV5-1|TRBJ1-1
CASSLGWSLRWNTEAFF
TGCGCCAGCAGCTTGGGGTGGTCCTTACGATGGAACACTGAAGCTTTCTTT
>.|.|TRBV10-3|TRBJ2-7
CAISVLAGEQYF
TGTGCCATCAGTGTTTTAGCTGGCGAGCAGTACTTC
>.|.|TRBV7-3|TRBJ2-1
CASSLNLQGDEQFF
TGTGCCAGCAGCTTAAATTTGCAGGGCGATGAGCAGTTCTTC
>TRBD2|.|TRBV5-1|TRBJ2-1
CASSLTIAGTEQFF
TGCGCCAGCAGCTTAACAATAGCGGGAACTGAGCAGTTCTTC
>TRBD1|.|TRBV18|TRBJ2-1
CASSPGQGTYNEQFF
TGTGCCAGCTCACCGGGACAGGGAACCTACAATGAGCAGTTCTTC
>TRBD2|once|TRBV7-2|TRBJ2-5
CASSRGLEETQYF
TGTGCCAGCAGCCGGGGACTAGAAGAGACCCAGTACTTC
>.|once|TRBV6-1|TRBJ2-2
CASSEVQQNTGELFF
TGTGCCAGCAGTGAAGTACAGCAGAACACCGGGGAGCTGTTTTTT
>.|.|TRBV5-6|TRBJ2-5
CASSSVGRGAETQYF
TGTGCCAGCAGCTCCGTCGGTCGTGGGGCAGAGACCCAGTACTTC
>TRBD2|.|TRBV11-2|TRBJ2-7
CASSHSPSGSPAYEQYF
TGTGCCAGCAGCCACTCGCCCAGCGGGAGCCCAGCGTACGAGCAGTACTTC
>.|.|TRBV12-5|TRBJ2-5
CASGPRTDEETQYF
TGTGCTAGTGGTCCACGGACCGATGAAGAGACCCAGTACTTC
>.|.|TRBV10-3|TRBJ1-5
CAISESGGSNQPQHF
TGTGCCATCAGTGAGTCGGGAGGGTCCAATCAGCCCCAGCATTTT
>TRBD1|.|TRBV9|TRBJ1-1
CASSRIGTGRDEAFF
TGTGCCAGCAGCCGAATCGGGACAGGGAGGGATGAAGCTTTCTTT
>.|.|TRBV2|TRBJ1-5
CASSSVSPYSNQPQHF
TGTGCCAGCAGTTCTGTTAGTCCTTATAGCAATCAGCCCCAGCATTTT
>.|.|TRBV10-3|TRBJ2-7
CAISGLENEQYF
TGTGCCATCAGTGGACTAGAAAACGAGCAGTACTTC
>.|.|TRBV5-1|TRBJ1-6
CASRSDGGSNSPLHF
TGCGCCAGCCGGTCTGATGGGGGGTCGAATTCACCCCTCCACTTT